A single sample gave rise to the 10 T cell receptor beta chains below, sequenced in a study of T cell repertoires in cytomegalovirus infection. Antigen specificity for these receptors is unknown. TCRdb reprocessed the reads with MiXCR, giving one entry per CDR3 protein. Among about 83,000 distinct CDR3 sequences listed, 20% to 30% were seen once. Material: CD8+ T cells from cultured PBMCs, obtained from culture after CMV antigen stimulation. The receptor set was obtained from a human donor in good health (CMV status not recorded). Some clones in this sample may be carry-over from other donors' samples.

A few counts support this clonotype. The chain employs TRBV14 and TRBJ2-7; 7 positions agree with TRBD1. This CDR3 is 17 amino acids long. The germline V gene encodes CDR1 SGHDN and CDR2 FVKESK. Losses at the gene ends were 4 bases for V and 0 bases for J; bases not matched to a gene: 12. CDR3 nucleotide sequence: TGTGCCAGCAGCCCACGACAGGGATCAGCTCGCTCCTACGAGCAGTACTTC. Amino acids: CASSPRQGSARSYEQYF.

This chain links TRBV6-1 with TRBJ1-1; D may be TRBD1 (5 bases). V was pared by 4 bases and J by 2 bases, with 11 bases between. Germline values: CDR1 MNHNS, CDR2 SASEGT. The CDR3 runs to 14 residues. CDR3 residues: CASSADRQNTEAFF. The CDR3 DNA follows: TGTGCCAGCAGTGCCGACAGACAAAACACTGAAGCTTTCTTT.

This chain's CDR3 is CAGKIQGDTEAFF. CDR3 DNA sequence: TGTGCCGGAAAGATACAGGGGGACACTGAAGCTTTCTTT. This rearrangement joins TRBV5-4 to TRBJ1-1; 8 bases are shared with TRBD1. Per germline, CDR1 SGHNT and CDR2 YYREEE (reference sequence). The length of the CDR3 is 13 residues. The trim removed 10 bases at V and 3 bases at J, leaving 8 bases unmatched.

This clonotype was observed many times. The V call is TRBV7-9, the J call TRBJ1-5; D gene ambiguous. The CDR3 is 15 amino acids. Germline-derived CDR1 and CDR2 are SEHNR and FQNEAQ (reference sequence). V was clipped by 1 base and J by 2 bases, with 9 bases between them. The CDR3 DNA reads TGTGCCAGCAGCTTAGGTGAGGCTGGCAATCAGCCCCAGCATTTT. Its translation: CASSLGEAGNQPQHF.

The rearrangement links TRBV5-1 to TRBJ2-5, with 8 bases identical to TRBD1. The ends lost 4 bases at V and 0 bases at J; junction bases unmatched: 8. The length of the CDR3 is 16 residues. The germline V gene encodes CDR1 SGHRS and CDR2 YFSETQ. Written as DNA, the CDR3 is TGCGCCAGCAGCCCGGCGGGACAGGTTAACCAAGAGACCCAGTACTTC. Its translation: CASSPAGQVNQETQYF.

In its sample, this clonotype was seen many times. The chain is built from TRBV14 and TRBJ2-1, with TRBD2 matching 11 bases. The CDR3 extends over 15 amino acids. Germline trimming cut 6 bases from V and 8 bases from J; bases unmatched to any gene: 9. Germline CDR1 and CDR2: SGHDN and FVKESK. The CDR3 region is CASSDVAGGPHEQFF. CDR3 DNA sequence: TGTGCCAGCAGTGATGTAGCGGGGGGGCCCCATGAGCAGTTCTTC.

This clonotype was detected many times. The chain links TRBV2 to TRBJ2-7; 8 positions agree with TRBD2. The CDR3 extends over 17 amino acids. Trimming at V came to 3 bases and at J to 3 bases, leaving 13 bases not matched to a gene. Germline assignment: CDR1 SNHLY and CDR2 FYNNEI. The CDR3 sequence is CASSDGTAAGGVYEQYF. DNA of the CDR3: TGTGCCAGCAGTGACGGGACTGCGGCGGGGGGAGTCTACGAGCAGTACTTC.

The genes are TRBV6-2 or TRBV6-3 and TRBJ2-7; TRBD2 matches 9 bases. The CDR3 consists of 15 residues. Germline V gene sequence: CDR1 MNHEY, CDR2 SVGEGT. Trimming at V came to 8 bases and at J to 2 bases, leaving 10 bases not matched to a gene. The CDR3 DNA sequence: TGTGCCAGCCGGCACTCCAGCGGGGGGACCTACGAGCAGTACTTC. This sequence encodes CASRHSSGGTYEQYF.

This clonotype has a count of ten or more. The V gene is TRBV7-2, the J gene TRBJ1-5, with 9 nucleotides matching TRBD1. The germline CDR1 and CDR2 sequences are SGHTA and FQGNSA. This CDR3 spans 15 amino acids. V lost 5 bases to trimming and J lost 6 bases; unmatched junction nucleotides: 8. The CDR3 nucleotides are TGTGCCAGCAGCGACCCCGGGACAGGGTTTCAGCCCCAGCATTTT. It is translated as CASSDPGTGFQPQHF. The variable domain in full, with the rest retrieved from reference TRBV7-2 and TRBJ1-5, is GAGVSQSPSNKVTEKGKDVELRCDPISGHTALYWYRQSLGQGLEFLIYFQGNSAPDKSGLPSDRFSAERTGGSVSTLTIQRTQQEDSAVYLCASSDPGTGFQPQHFGDGTRLSIL.

This clonotype has more than one count but fewer than ten. The V and J genes are TRBV20-1 and TRBJ2-4; 9 bases are a match to TRBD2. The trim removed 1 base at V and 2 bases at J, leaving 21 bases unmatched. Germline CDR1 DFQATT, CDR2 SNEGSKA (reference sequence). This CDR3 spans 21 amino acids. The chain's CDR3 is CSARVGSGGSHNGASKNIQYF. The DNA for the CDR3 is TGCAGTGCTAGAGTTGGTAGCGGGGGTTCTCACAACGGGGCGTCCAAAAACATTCAGTACTTC.